This is a list of T cell receptor beta chains from one sample in a study of a mutant IDH1 vaccine in newly diagnosed glioma. What these receptors recognize is not known. Profiling relied on immunoSEQ multiplex PCR, and the TCRdb table lists in-frame clones only, not all of them. The sample yields tens of thousands of clones, 81% seen once. Here the sequenced sample was PBMCs, taken from a glioma patient whose treatment included an IDH1 peptide vaccine. Source of these receptors: a woman aged 40-49 years with glioma. Some clones in this sample may be carry-over from other donors' samples. Each CDR3 is given with its conserved first and last residue. Clone sizes are given selectively: once, few, many, or a class where the clone is expanded.

j_call: TRBJ2-6; clone_size: -; v_call: TRBV27; cdr3_aa: CASSTGEWSGANVLTF
j_call: TRBJ2-1; clone_size: -; v_call: TRBV6-1; cdr3_aa: CASSEIGVFGNEQFF
j_call: TRBJ2-5; clone_size: -; v_call: TRBV7-2; cdr3_aa: CASSLRLAGVRGETQYF
j_call: TRBJ1-1; clone_size: -; v_call: TRBV20-1; cdr3_aa: CSAIQSIIAFF
j_call: TRBJ2-7; clone_size: medium-sized; v_call: TRBV6-1; cdr3_aa: CASRPGTAGLEQYF
j_call: TRBJ2-7; clone_size: -; v_call: TRBV29-1; cdr3_aa: CSVAAGGVEQYF
j_call: TRBJ2-1; clone_size: -; v_call: TRBV4-2; cdr3_aa: CASSQGPYNEQFF
j_call: TRBJ2-7; clone_size: -; v_call: TRBV5-4; cdr3_aa: CASSSGDRLSYEQYF
j_call: TRBJ1-1; clone_size: -; v_call: TRBV5-4; cdr3_aa: CASSLGRANLNTEAFF
j_call: TRBJ2-7; clone_size: -; v_call: TRBV19; cdr3_aa: CASTSTYEQYF
j_call: TRBJ1-2; clone_size: -; v_call: TRBV7-9; cdr3_aa: CASSLDTGAGNYGYTF
j_call: TRBJ2-1; clone_size: -; v_call: TRBV7-2; cdr3_aa: CASSRSSSEQFF
j_call: TRBJ2-3; clone_size: once; v_call: TRBV4-2; cdr3_aa: CASSQLTSGAVVADTQYF
j_call: TRBJ1-2; clone_size: -; v_call: TRBV29-1; cdr3_aa: CSVVRRGGDNYGYTF
j_call: TRBJ1-1; clone_size: -; v_call: TRBV6-1; cdr3_aa: CASSEVKGAYTEAFF
j_call: TRBJ2-1; clone_size: few; v_call: TRBV15; cdr3_aa: CATSRDLSYNEQFF
j_call: TRBJ1-3; clone_size: -; v_call: TRBV2; cdr3_aa: CASSEANSGNTIYF
j_call: TRBJ2-7; clone_size: -; v_call: TRBV29-1; cdr3_aa: CSVTDRVYEQYF
j_call: TRBJ2-2; clone_size: -; v_call: TRBV11-2; cdr3_aa: CASSLDRAGRVLFF
j_call: TRBJ2-1; clone_size: -; v_call: TRBV14; cdr3_aa: CASSPTSNNEQFF
j_call: TRBJ1-6; clone_size: once; v_call: TRBV27; cdr3_aa: CASSPPGSYNSPLHF
j_call: TRBJ1-1; clone_size: -; v_call: TRBV7-9; cdr3_aa: CASSLRTGTVNTEAFF
j_call: TRBJ2-5; clone_size: -; v_call: TRBV7-9; cdr3_aa: CASSTGSVQETQYF
j_call: TRBJ2-7; clone_size: -; v_call: TRBV7-6; cdr3_aa: CASSLNHRDEQYF
j_call: TRBJ2-1; clone_size: -; v_call: TRBV6-1; cdr3_aa: CASSAGQGFSQFF
j_call: TRBJ2-2; clone_size: -; v_call: TRBV6-4; cdr3_aa: CASSVAATLGELFF
j_call: TRBJ1-2; clone_size: -; v_call: TRBV4-1; cdr3_aa: CASSREGSLGGYTF
j_call: TRBJ1-1; clone_size: few; v_call: TRBV29-1; cdr3_aa: CSGASGNTEAFF
j_call: TRBJ1-2; clone_size: -; v_call: TRBV19; cdr3_aa: CASSILSGLRSGYTF
j_call: TRBJ1-1; clone_size: -; v_call: TRBV6-6; cdr3_aa: CASSYSKGRRTEAFF
j_call: TRBJ1-2; clone_size: -; v_call: TRBV4-3; cdr3_aa: CASSPSEGGTYGYTF
j_call: TRBJ1-5; clone_size: -; v_call: TRBV28; cdr3_aa: CASSFTGNQPQHF
j_call: TRBJ2-3; clone_size: -; v_call: TRBV7-2; cdr3_aa: CASSLLQYRDTQYF
j_call: TRBJ2-2; clone_size: -; v_call: TRBV5-4; cdr3_aa: CASSPSRNTGELFF
j_call: TRBJ1-4; clone_size: once; v_call: TRBV29-1; cdr3_aa: CSVAQGATNEKLFF
j_call: TRBJ2-7; clone_size: once; v_call: TRBV7-9; cdr3_aa: CASSLALPDNYEQYF
j_call: TRBJ1-2; clone_size: -; v_call: TRBV5-1; cdr3_aa: CASSLDGQTGYTF
j_call: TRBJ2-1; clone_size: -; v_call: TRBV4-1; cdr3_aa: CASSSRGGNSYNEQFF
j_call: TRBJ1-4; clone_size: -; v_call: TRBV6-1; cdr3_aa: CASSESGSRNEKLFF
j_call: TRBJ1-1; clone_size: -; v_call: TRBV18; cdr3_aa: CASSPRQGAVSTEAFF
j_call: TRBJ1-5; clone_size: -; v_call: TRBV19; cdr3_aa: CASSTDRSTPQHF
j_call: TRBJ2-3; clone_size: -; v_call: TRBV7-3; cdr3_aa: CASSAGSGGWTDTQYF
j_call: TRBJ1-1; clone_size: -; v_call: TRBV18; cdr3_aa: CASSPQGRDTEAFF
j_call: TRBJ2-5; clone_size: -; v_call: TRBV9; cdr3_aa: CASSVAPRETQYF